The next 3 T cell receptor beta chains were all read from a single sample in a study of regulatory dendritic cells for organ transplantation. Clones were read by immunoSEQ multiplex PCR, and TCRdb kept only the in-frame ones, dropping some. Among 20,000 to 25,000 clones listed, 70% to 90% were seen once. These receptors have no identified antigens. CFSE-labeled sorted T cells met regulatory or mature dendritic cells for under 6 days. Sequenced sample: naive CD4+ T cells from blood cultured with regulatory dendritic cells. The subset is: CD45RA+ naive T cells. The receptors stem from a human donor in good health.

The chain carries TRBV30 and TRBJ2-7; tentative D call: TRBD1 (5 bases). CDR1 is GTSNPN and CDR2 is SVGIG in the germline V gene (reference sequence). CDR3 size: 14 residues. The ends were cut back, 8 bases at V and 0 bases at J, with 17 bases in the middle. Here the CDR3 reads CAGATEFSSYEQYF. DNA of the CDR3: TGTGCCGGGGCGACTGAATTTAGCTCCTACGAGCAGTACTTC. The full variable domain, with the rest looked up from reference TRBV30 and TRBJ2-7, is SQTIHQWPATLVQPVGSPLSLECTVEGTSNPNLYWYRQAAGRGLQLLFYSVGIGQISSEVPQNLSASRPQDRQFILSSKKLLLSDSGFYLCAGATEFSSYEQYFGPGTRLTVT.

The chain combines TRBV29-1 with TRBJ1-3; TRBD1 matches 10 bases. The J segment lost 4 bases and the V segment lost 6 bases, leaving 6 bases of the junction unmatched. From germline, CDR1 is SQVTM and CDR2 ANQGSEA. CDR3 length: 14 residues. The CDR3 DNA reads TGCAGCGTGGCGGGACAGGGGTTCGGAAACACCATATATTTT. As protein: CSVAGQGFGNTIYF.

This chain joins TRBV15 and TRBJ1-5; D is unresolved. In germline, CDR1 is LNHNV, CDR2 YYDKDF (reference sequence). The V and J ends lost 3 bases and 0 bases respectively, with 30 bases between them. This CDR3 has 22 amino acids. The CDR3 sequence: CATSRDLPKSLPFAYSNQPQHF. The CDR3 DNA reads TGTGCCACCAGCAGGGACTTACCGAAATCTCTGCCTTTTGCCTATAGCAATCAGCCCCAGCATTTT.